The 18 T cell receptor beta chains given below trace back to one sample, sequenced in a study of blood T cell repertoires in COVID-19. Libraries were prepared by immunoSEQ multiplex PCR; TCRdb keeps only in-frame clonotypes and omits some of them. The table includes under 70,000 clones, around 84% detected once. Sequenced: peripheral blood. The receptors here all came from a woman at least 80 years old with acute or convalescent COVID-19.

The genes are TRBV12-2 and TRBJ1-2; the listed D gene, TRBD1, was not tested against the DNA. TRBV12-2 is reported as a pseudogene. CDR3 length: 17 residues. CDR3 nucleotides: TGTGCAAGTCGCCCGCTGCTTTGCTACCCCAGGTCATCTGGCTACACCTTC. It codes for CASRPLLCYPRSSGYTF.

This clone has just a few counts. This chain connects TRBV7-9 to TRBJ2-5; a weak D match, TRBD1 (5 bases). The CDR3 totals 15 residues. The V end was cut by 5 bases, the J end by 2 bases, with 15 bases between. The germline V gene has CDR1 SEHNR and CDR2 FQNEAQ (reference sequence). CDR3 in amino acids: CASSPGHNQQETQYF. In DNA form, the CDR3 reads TGTGCCAGCAGCCCCGGACACAATCAGCAAGAGACCCAGTACTTC.

V usage is TRBV6-5 and J usage is TRBJ1-2; a weak D match, TRBD1 (6 bases). CDR1 is MNHEY, CDR2 SVGAGI, per germline. The germline V and J ends were trimmed by 6 bases and 4 bases, with 15 bases remaining between them. The CDR3 covers 14 residues. CDR3 residues: CASSRRQVGYGYTF. In DNA form, the CDR3 reads TGTGCCAGCAGCCGGAGACAGGTCGGCTATGGCTACACCTTC.

The V gene is TRBV2, the J gene TRBJ1-1; 10 bases are a match to TRBD1. Germline values: CDR1 SNHLY, CDR2 FYNNEI. Trimming removed 8 bases from V and 6 bases from J; junction bases left unmatched: 6. The CDR3 length is 13 residues. The CDR3 coding sequence is TGTGCCAGCGCGGGACAGGGGAGGGCTGAAGCTTTCTTT. Residues: CASAGQGRAEAFF.

The chain combines TRBV3-1 (or the pseudogene TRBV3-2) with TRBJ1-4; D uncertain. V shed 9 bases and J shed 4 bases, with 21 bases lying between them. This CDR3 has 16 residues. Per the germline V gene, CDR1 is LGHDT and CDR2 is YNNKEL (reference sequence). CDR3 sequence: CASAPGFNRFNEKLFF. CDR3 sequence (DNA): TGTGCCAGTGCACCGGGTTTCAATAGATTTAATGAAAAACTGTTTTTT.

This chain links TRBV5-1 with TRBJ2-5; tentatively, D is TRBD1 (6 bases). CDR3 size: 14 residues. Deletions cut 0 bases from V and 1 base from J, with 7 bases between. Germline CDR1 reads SGHRS; CDR2 reads YFSETQ. The CDR3 region has the DNA TGCGCCAGCAGCTTGGGCAGGGGCCAAGAGACCCAGTACTTC. Residues: CASSLGRGQETQYF. Using reference TRBV5-1 and TRBJ2-5 for the parts outside the CDR3, the full variable domain is KAGVTQTPRYLIKTRGQQVTLSCSPISGHRSVSWYQQTPGQGLQFLFEYFSETQRNKGNFPGRFSGRQFSNSRSEMNVSTLELGDSALYLCASSLGRGQETQYFGPGTRLLVL.

The chain carries TRBV7-9 and TRBJ1-2, with D maybe TRBD1 (5 bases). V lost 2 bases and J 8 bases, leaving 18 bases between the germline ends. The CDR3 length is 15 residues. Germline CDR1 reads SEHNR; CDR2 reads FQNEAQ (reference sequence). CDR3 in DNA: TGTGCCAGCAGCTTAAAAAATCAGGGCCATGACGGCTACACCTTC. Protein product: CASSLKNQGHDGYTF.

V usage is TRBV29-1 and J usage is TRBJ1-4; tentatively, D is TRBD1 (5 bases). CDR3 length: 12 amino acids. Germline V gene data show CDR1 as SQVTM and CDR2 as ANQGSEA. V lost 7 bases and J 4 bases, leaving 10 bases between the germline ends. Here the CDR3 DNA reads TGCAGCGCCCGACAGTTTAATGAAAAACTGTTTTTT. It codes for CSARQFNEKLFF.

This chain uses TRBV6-6 with TRBJ1-4; possible D gene TRBD1, 6 bases. In germline, CDR1 is MNHNY, CDR2 SVGAGI (reference sequence). The CDR3 consists of 14 residues. V dropped 7 bases and J dropped 6 bases, with 15 bases sitting between them. The chain's CDR3 is CASTRGAPDEKLFF. The CDR3 DNA sequence: TGTGCCAGCACACGGGGGGCGCCGGATGAAAAACTGTTTTTT.

The chain joins TRBV2 to TRBJ2-5; TRBD2 agrees at 15 bases. V lost 5 bases, J lost 2 bases, and 3 bases stayed unmatched. This CDR3 is 16 amino acids long. The germline CDR1 and CDR2 sequences are SNHLY and FYNNEI. The CDR3, as DNA: TGTGCCAGCAGTCAAGGACTAGCGGGGGGGCAAGAGACCCAGTACTTC. This encodes CASSQGLAGGQETQYF.

The V and J genes are TRBV24-1 and TRBJ2-2; 7 bases agree with TRBD1. V shed 4 bases and J 0 bases; nucleotides not matched to a gene: 4. Germline CDR1 is KGHDR and CDR2 is SFDVKD. This CDR3 comprises 16 residues. CDR3 in DNA: TGTGCCACCAGTGAAACCACAGGGGCGAACACCGGGGAGCTGTTTTTT. This codes for CATSETTGANTGELFF.

J is TRBJ1-5 and V is TRBV5-8; 7 bases are a match to TRBD1. Germline V gene data show CDR1 as SGHTS and CDR2 as YDEGEE. J gave up 4 bases and V 4 bases, and 11 bases lay outside the gene matches. This CDR3 spans 16 amino acids. CDR3 amino acids: CASSLQGVVGNQPQHF. The DNA of the CDR3 is TGTGCCAGCAGCCTCCAGGGGGTCGTCGGAAATCAGCCCCAGCATTTT.

The V and J genes are TRBV19 and TRBJ2-5; D ambiguous. This CDR3 has 14 residues. V lost 1 base and J 1 base, leaving 7 bases between the germline ends. Germline assignment: CDR1 LNHDA and CDR2 SQIVND (reference sequence). CDR3 sequence reads: CASSIGPSQETQYF. The CDR3 DNA reads TGTGCCAGTAGTATAGGTCCGAGCCAAGAGACCCAGTACTTC.

The chain recombines TRBV18 with TRBJ2-3; maybe TRBD2 (5 bases). CDR1 is KGHSH and CDR2 is LQKENI in the germline V gene. This CDR3 is 17 amino acids long. Trimming pared 3 bases from V and 4 bases from J, leaving 20 bases between. Here the CDR3 reads CASSPLAVRLGADTQYF. CDR3 nucleotide sequence: TGTGCCAGCTCACCCTTGGCAGTAAGGCTCGGGGCAGATACGCAGTATTTT.

This chain joins TRBV5-4 and TRBJ1-1; D remains unclear. Trimming took off 0 bases at V and 4 bases at J, with 16 bases between the two ends. The CDR3 runs 16 residues. Germline V gene data show CDR1 as SGHNT and CDR2 as YYREEE (reference sequence). The CDR3 is CASSLGGVPGATEAFF. CDR3 DNA: TGTGCCAGCAGCTTGGGCGGTGTACCCGGAGCCACTGAAGCTTTCTTT.

The chain has TRBV5-4 and TRBJ2-5, with a tentative D call TRBD2 (5 bases). Trimming removed 1 base from V and 5 bases from J, with 15 bases in between. Germline V CDR1 and CDR2: SGHNT, YYREEE (reference sequence). The CDR3 runs to 15 residues. CDR3 bases: TGTGCCAGCAGCTTGTCTTCACGGGGATTTGAGACCCAGTACTTC. It is translated as CASSLSSRGFETQYF.

This clone occurred once. The chain carries TRBV7-2 and TRBJ2-1, with 7 bases fitting TRBD2. Germline CDR1 and CDR2: SGHTA and FQGNSA. The CDR3 length is 14 residues. The junction had 15 bases not matched to a gene; V was cut back by 6 bases and J by 13 bases. CDR3 sequence reads: CASSISLGGRYQFF. Written as DNA, the CDR3 is TGTGCCAGCAGTATCTCATTGGGGGGGAGATACCAGTTCTTC. The full variable domain, with the rest looked up from reference TRBV7-2 and TRBJ2-1, is GAGVSQSPSNKVTEKGKDVELRCDPISGHTALYWYRQSLGQGLEFLIYFQGNSAPDKSGLPSDRFSAERTGGSVSTLTIQRTQQEDSAVYLCASSISLGGRYQFFGPGTRLTVL.

The rearrangement uses TRBV11-2 and TRBJ2-7; 13 bases agree with TRBD2. The ends lost 3 bases at V and 0 bases at J; junction bases unmatched: 2. Germline loops: CDR1 SGHAT, CDR2 FQNNGV. This CDR3 has 16 amino acids. This CDR3 reads CASSLGLAGISYEQYF. CDR3 nucleotide sequence: TGTGCCAGCAGCTTGGGACTAGCGGGGATCTCCTACGAGCAGTACTTC.